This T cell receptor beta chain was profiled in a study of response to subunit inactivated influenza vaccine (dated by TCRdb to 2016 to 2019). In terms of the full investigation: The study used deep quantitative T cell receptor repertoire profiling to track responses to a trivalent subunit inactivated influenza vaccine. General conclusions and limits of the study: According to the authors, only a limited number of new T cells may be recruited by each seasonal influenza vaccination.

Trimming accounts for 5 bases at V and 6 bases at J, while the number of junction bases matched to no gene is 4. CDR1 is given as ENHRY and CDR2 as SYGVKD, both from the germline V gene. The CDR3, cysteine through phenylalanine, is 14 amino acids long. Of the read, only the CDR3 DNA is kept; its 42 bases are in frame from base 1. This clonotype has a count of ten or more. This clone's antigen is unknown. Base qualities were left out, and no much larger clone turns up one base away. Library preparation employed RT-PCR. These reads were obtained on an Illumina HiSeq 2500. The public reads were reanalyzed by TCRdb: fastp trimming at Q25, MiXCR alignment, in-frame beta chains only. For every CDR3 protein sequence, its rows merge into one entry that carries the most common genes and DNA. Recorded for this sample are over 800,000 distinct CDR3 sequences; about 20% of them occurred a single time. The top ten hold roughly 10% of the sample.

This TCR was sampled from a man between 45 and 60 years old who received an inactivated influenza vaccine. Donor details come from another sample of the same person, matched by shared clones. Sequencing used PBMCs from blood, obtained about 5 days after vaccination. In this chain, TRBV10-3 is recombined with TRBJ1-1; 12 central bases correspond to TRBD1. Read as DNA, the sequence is TGTGCCATCAGTAAGGGACAGGGGGCGGCTGAAGCTTTCTTT. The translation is CAISKGQGAAEAFF.